This entry describes one TCR beta chain. Its antigen is still unknown. The entirety of the isolated RNA underwent reverse transcription, so expressed TCRB transcripts were sequenced. Profiling relied on immunoSEQ multiplex PCR, and the TCRdb table lists in-frame clones only, not all of them. The sample holds some 400,000 clones, over 13% seen once. This sample was taken from a study of beta chain features in type 1 diabetes. Study-level background: Patients and healthy donors were similar in age, gender and cell yields.

Study conclusions and caveats: Patients with type 1 diabetes carried fewer insertions and had more deletions at their VDJ junctions. The naive, central memory and Treg TCRB repertoires of patients appeared to be more similar to one another than those of healthy donors.

The CDR3 runs to 14 residues. Trimming took off 2 bases at V and 5 bases at J, with 15 bases between the two ends. The germline gives CDR1 GTSNPN, CDR2 SVGIG (reference sequence). The chain combines TRBV30 with TRBJ1-1, with D uncertain. The specimen sequenced was naive CD4+ T cells from blood. This sequence originates from a woman between 18 and 30 years old in good health. This chain's CDR3 is CAWSPGPAGTEAFF. The CDR3 coding sequence is TGTGCCTGGAGTCCGGGCCCCGCGGGGACTGAAGCTTTCTTT.